This T cell receptor beta chain was recovered during a study of CD8 T cells in ankylosing spondylitis. Study-wide results and limits: A motif of 7 to 9 highly homologous TCR beta variants was seen as apparently characteristic of ankylosing spondylitis blood. The authors found the disease-linked clones to be CD8+ and relatively rare in peripheral blood. In ankylosing spondylitis patients, matched synovial fluid reportedly showed significant enrichment of disease-linked clones.

This clonotype was seen ten or more times. Antigen unknown. CDR1 and CDR2 from the germline V gene are DFQATT and SNEGSKA (reference sequence). The CDR3 is made up of 14 amino acids. Trimming cost V 3 bases and J 6 bases; bases outside gene matches: 10. TCRdb ran MiXCR on the 5' RACE reads and lists one entry per CDR3 protein. This table has some 39,000 distinct CDR3 sequences, roughly 12% appearing once. This clonotype was sampled from a male donor with ankylosing spondylitis. Sequenced input: synovial fluid, either unsorted or a sorted T cell fraction (not recorded which). V usage is TRBV20-1 and J usage is TRBJ1-1, with 7 bases identical to TRBD1. In DNA form, the CDR3 reads TGCAGTGCTAGGCGAATGACAGGGTCCTCTGAAGCTTTCTTT. Translating gives CSARRMTGSSEAFF.